This T cell receptor beta chain was sequenced for a study of PD-1 blockade in classical Hodgkin lymphoma. This CDR3 spans 17 amino acids. Germline CDR1 and CDR2: SGHNT and YYREEE (reference sequence). Trimming took 4 bases from V and 1 from J; bases not matched to a gene: 9. The protocol was immunoSEQ multiplex PCR, while the TCRdb copy is restricted to in-frame clones and leaves out a portion. This table holds about 3,200 clones, 70% to 80% found once. Noted time point: newly diagnosed, previously untreated cHL patient sample. Thawed PBMCs underwent magnetic negative selection to obtain purified CD8+ T cells. What served as comparison were PBMCs in newly diagnosed, untreated classical Hodgkin lymphoma.

This chain connects TRBV5-4 to TRBJ2-5, with 11 bases fitting TRBD2. Sequencing was done on a sample of CD8+ T cells from blood. The TCR sequence derives from a human donor with classical Hodgkin lymphoma. The CDR3 bases are TGTGCCAGCAGCCGGGGGGTTAGCGGGAGGGCCCAAGAGACCCAGTACTTC. Its protein product is CASSRGVSGRAQETQYF.